A single sample is the source of the 4 T cell receptor beta chains below, sequenced in a study of shared clonotypes between healthy human individuals. TCRdb's table, derived via immunoSEQ multiplex PCR, lists solely in-frame clones and lacks some. Among about 770,000 clones listed, 55% to 80% were seen once. The material sequenced was memory CD4+ T cells sorted from blood. Stated subset: CD45RA-negative fraction. The receptors originated from a woman in her 30s in good health.

The V gene is TRBV5-1, the J gene TRBJ2-3; 10 nucleotides align to TRBD2. The V gene's germline CDR1 is SGHRS and CDR2 YFSETQ. V shed 3 bases and J 2 bases; nucleotides not matched to a gene: 6. This CDR3 has 16 amino acids. The CDR3, as DNA: TGCGCCAGCAGCTATCAAGCGGGAGGGCCCACAGATACGCAGTATTTT. Protein: CASSYQAGGPTDTQYF.

The gene calls are TRBV6-5 and TRBJ1-2, with D perhaps matching TRBD1 (5 bases). The CDR3 sequence is 15 residues long. The germline gives CDR1 MNHEY, CDR2 SVGAGI. Trimming shortened V by 0 bases and J by 6 bases, and 14 bases separated the two germline ends. Here the CDR3 DNA reads TGTGCCAGCAGTTACTCGGGAGCAGGGTTAAATGGCTACACCTTC. Translation gives CASSYSGAGLNGYTF.

V gene TRBV6-5 combines with J gene TRBJ1-1; possibly TRBD1 for D (5 bases). This CDR3 region has 15 residues. Looked up from germline, CDR1 is MNHEY and CDR2 is SVGAGI. Deletions cut 4 bases from V and 0 bases from J, with 12 bases between. CDR3 loop: CASSFRRGLNTEAFF. The CDR3 region has the DNA TGTGCCAGCAGTTTCAGGCGGGGCTTGAACACTGAAGCTTTCTTT.

This sequence joins TRBV10-3 and TRBJ2-1; D gene unclear. The V end lost 2 bases, the J end lost 7 bases, and 9 bases lay between the germline ends. The CDR3 is 13 residues long. Germline values: CDR1 ENHRY, CDR2 SYGVKD. CDR3 in amino acids: CAISERRVNEQFF. CDR3 sequence (DNA): TGTGCCATCAGTGAGCGGAGAGTAAATGAGCAGTTCTTC.